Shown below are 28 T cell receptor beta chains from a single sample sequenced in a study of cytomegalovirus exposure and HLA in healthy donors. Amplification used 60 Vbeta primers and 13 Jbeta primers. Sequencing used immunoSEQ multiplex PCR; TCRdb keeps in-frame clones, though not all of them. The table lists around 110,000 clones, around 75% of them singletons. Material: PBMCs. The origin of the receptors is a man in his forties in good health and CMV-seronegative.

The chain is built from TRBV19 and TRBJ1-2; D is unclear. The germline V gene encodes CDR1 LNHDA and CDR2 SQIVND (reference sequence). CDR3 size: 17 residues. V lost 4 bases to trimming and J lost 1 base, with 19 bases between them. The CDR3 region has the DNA TGTGCCAGTAGTACCAACATCCCCCCTCGGGTTAACTATGGCTACACCTTC. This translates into CASSTNIPPRVNYGYTF.

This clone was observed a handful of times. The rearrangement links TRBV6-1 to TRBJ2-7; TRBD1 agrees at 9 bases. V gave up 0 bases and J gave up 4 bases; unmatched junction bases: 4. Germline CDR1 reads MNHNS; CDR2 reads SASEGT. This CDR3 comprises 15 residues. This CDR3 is CASSEATGGGYEQYF. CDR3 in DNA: TGTGCCAGCAGTGAAGCGACAGGGGGAGGGTACGAGCAGTACTTC.

The chain's CDR3 is CASSLGSPGLDTQYF. The CDR3 DNA reads as TGTGCCAGCAGCTTGGGTTCGCCAGGGTTGGATACGCAGTATTTT. J is TRBJ2-3 and V is TRBV5-4, with D possibly matching TRBD1 (5 bases). The CDR3 sequence is 15 residues long. Germline V gene sequence: CDR1 SGHNT, CDR2 YYREEE (reference sequence). Trimming cost V 0 bases and J 6 bases, with 14 bases left between them.

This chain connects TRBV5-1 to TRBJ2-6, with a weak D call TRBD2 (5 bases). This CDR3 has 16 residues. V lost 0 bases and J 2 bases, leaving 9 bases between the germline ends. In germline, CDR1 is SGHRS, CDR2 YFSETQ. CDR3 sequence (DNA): TGCGCCAGCAGCTTGGCTCTAGCCCCTGGGGCCAACGTCCTGACTTTC. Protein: CASSLALAPGANVLTF.

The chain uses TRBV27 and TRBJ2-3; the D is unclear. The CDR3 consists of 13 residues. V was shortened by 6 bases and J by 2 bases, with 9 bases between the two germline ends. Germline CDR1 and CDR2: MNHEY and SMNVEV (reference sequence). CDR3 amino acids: CASRSSLTDTQYF. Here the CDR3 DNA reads TGTGCCAGCAGATCTTCACTCACAGATACGCAGTATTTT.

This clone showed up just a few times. The CDR3 DNA is TGCGCCAGCAGCCATTCCCGGGACAGGGGGTATACGCAGTATTTT. Translating gives CASSHSRDRGYTQYF. The rearrangement joins TRBV4-1 to TRBJ2-3, with 11 bases identical to TRBD1. Losses at the gene ends were 3 bases for V and 7 bases for J; bases not matched to a gene: 6. Germline V gene sequence: CDR1 MGHRA, CDR2 YSYEKL. The CDR3 covers 15 residues.

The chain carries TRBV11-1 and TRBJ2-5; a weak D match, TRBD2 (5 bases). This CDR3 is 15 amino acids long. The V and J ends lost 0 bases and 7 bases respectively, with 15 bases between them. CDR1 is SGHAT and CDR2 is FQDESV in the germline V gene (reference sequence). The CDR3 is CASSLAPGEGWTQYF. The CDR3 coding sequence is TGTGCCAGCAGCTTAGCGCCCGGTGAGGGATGGACCCAGTACTTC.

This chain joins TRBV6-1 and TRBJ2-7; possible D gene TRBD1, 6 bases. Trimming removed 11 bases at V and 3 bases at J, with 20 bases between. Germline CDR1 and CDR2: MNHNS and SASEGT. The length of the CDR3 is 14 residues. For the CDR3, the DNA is TGTGCCTTACGCGGGCAGCCAGGGGTCTACGAGCAGTACTTC. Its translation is CALRGQPGVYEQYF.

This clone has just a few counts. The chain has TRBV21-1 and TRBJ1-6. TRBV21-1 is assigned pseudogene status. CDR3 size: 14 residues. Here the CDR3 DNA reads TGTGCCAGCAGCAAAGTCGAGGTGGGTTCACCCCTCCACTTT. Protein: CASSKVEVGSPLHF.

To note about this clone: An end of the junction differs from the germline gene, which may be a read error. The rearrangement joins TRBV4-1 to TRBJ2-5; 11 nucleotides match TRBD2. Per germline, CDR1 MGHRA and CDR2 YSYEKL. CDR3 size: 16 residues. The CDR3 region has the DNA TGCGCCAGCAGCCTTACTAGCGGGGGAACCCAAGAGACCCGGTACTTC. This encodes CASSLTSGGTQETRYF.

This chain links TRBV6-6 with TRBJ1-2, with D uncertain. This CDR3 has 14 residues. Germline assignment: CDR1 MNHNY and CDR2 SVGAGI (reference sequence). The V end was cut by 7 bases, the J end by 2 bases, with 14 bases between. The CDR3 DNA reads TGTGCCAGCAAACCAGTTGCCGCCAACTATGGCTACACCTTC. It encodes CASKPVAANYGYTF.

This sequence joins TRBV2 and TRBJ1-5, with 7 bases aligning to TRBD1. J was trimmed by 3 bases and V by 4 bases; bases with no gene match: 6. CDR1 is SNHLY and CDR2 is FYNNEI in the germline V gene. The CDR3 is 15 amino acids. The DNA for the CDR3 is TGTGCCAGCAGTGGGGAGACAGGGCTCAATCAGCCCCAGCATTTT. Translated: CASSGETGLNQPQHF.

CDR3 residues: CASSHRVNSPLHF. The CDR3 DNA is TGTGCCAGCAGCCACCGGGTGAATTCACCCCTCCACTTT. This chain links TRBV5-6 with TRBJ1-6; D ambiguous. The V and J ends lost 4 bases and 7 bases respectively, with 9 bases between them. The germline V gene encodes CDR1 SGHDT and CDR2 YYEEEE. This CDR3 is built from 13 residues.

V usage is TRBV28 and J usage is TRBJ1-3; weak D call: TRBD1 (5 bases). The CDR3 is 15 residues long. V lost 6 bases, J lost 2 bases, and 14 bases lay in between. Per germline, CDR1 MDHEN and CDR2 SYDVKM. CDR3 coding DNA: TGTGCCAGCAGCCCCTACGGGGGACCTGGAAACACCATATATTTT. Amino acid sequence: CASSPYGGPGNTIYF. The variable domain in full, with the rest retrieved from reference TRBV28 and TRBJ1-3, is DVKVTQSSRYLVKRTGEKVFLECVQDMDHENMFWYRQDPGLGLRLIYFSYDVKMKEKGDIPEGYSVSREKKERFSLILESASTNQTSMYLCASSPYGGPGNTIYFGEGSWLTVV.

The CDR3 region has the DNA TGCGCCAGCAGCTTGGCCGGGGGGCCGGGGGCCCCCGGGGAGCTGTTTTTT. This encodes CASSLAGGPGAPGELFF. The V and J genes are TRBV5-1 and TRBJ2-2; D perhaps matches TRBD2 (7 bases). Per the germline V gene, CDR1 is SGHRS and CDR2 is YFSETQ. V was trimmed by 0 bases and J by 6 bases, leaving 18 bases between them. The CDR3 loop spans 17 amino acids.

This CDR3 reads CASSFGQLQETQYF. CDR3 in DNA: TGTGCCAGCAGCTTCGGACAGCTACAAGAGACCCAGTACTTC. V is TRBV5-6 and J is TRBJ2-5; tentatively, D is TRBD1 (6 bases). The CDR3 is made up of 14 amino acids. CDR1 is SGHDT and CDR2 is YYEEEE in the germline V gene. Between the trimmed V and J ends, which lost 2 bases and 2 bases, there was a span of 10 bases. Full variable domain (outside the CDR3, taken from reference TRBV5-6 and TRBJ2-5): DAGVTQSPTHLIKTRGQQVTLRCSPKSGHDTVSWYQQALGQGPQFIFQYYEEEERQRGNFPDRFSGHQFPNYSSELNVNALLLGDSALYLCASSFGQLQETQYFGPGTRLLVL.

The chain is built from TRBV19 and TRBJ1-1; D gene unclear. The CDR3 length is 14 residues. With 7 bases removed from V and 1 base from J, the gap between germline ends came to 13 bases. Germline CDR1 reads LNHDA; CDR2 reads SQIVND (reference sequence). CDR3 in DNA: TGTGCCAGTACCGCTCCGGGAGAGAACACTGAAGCTTTCTTT. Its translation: CASTAPGENTEAFF. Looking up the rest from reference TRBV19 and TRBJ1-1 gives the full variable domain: DGGITQSPKYLFRKEGQNVTLSCEQNLNHDAMYWYRQDPGQGLRLIYYSQIVNDFQKGDIAEGYSVSREKKESFPLTVTSAQKNPTAFYLCASTAPGENTEAFFGQGTRLTVV.

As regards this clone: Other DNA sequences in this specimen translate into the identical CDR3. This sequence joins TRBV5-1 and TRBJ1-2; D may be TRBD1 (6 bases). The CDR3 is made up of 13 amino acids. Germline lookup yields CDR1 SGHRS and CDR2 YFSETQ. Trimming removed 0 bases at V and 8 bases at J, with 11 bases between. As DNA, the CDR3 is TGCGCCAGCAGCTTGGGGCAGGGGTCCGGCTACACCTTC. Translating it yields CASSLGQGSGYTF.

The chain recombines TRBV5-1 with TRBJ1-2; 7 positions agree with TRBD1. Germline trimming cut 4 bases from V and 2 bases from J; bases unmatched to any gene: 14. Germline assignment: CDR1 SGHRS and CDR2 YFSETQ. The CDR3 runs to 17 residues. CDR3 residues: CASSLGQLSTANYGYTF. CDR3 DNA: TGCGCCAGCAGCCTGGGACAGCTCTCAACCGCGAACTATGGCTACACCTTC.

The DNA of the CDR3 is TGTGCCAGCAGCTTAAGGCTAGCGGGTGTCTTCGGTGAGCAGTTCTTC. Amino acid sequence: CASSLRLAGVFGEQFF. The V and J genes are TRBV7-2 and TRBJ2-1; 8 bases align to TRBD2. V was clipped by 2 bases and J by 9 bases; unmatched bases: 12. The length of the CDR3 is 16 residues. Germline values: CDR1 SGHTA, CDR2 FQGNSA.

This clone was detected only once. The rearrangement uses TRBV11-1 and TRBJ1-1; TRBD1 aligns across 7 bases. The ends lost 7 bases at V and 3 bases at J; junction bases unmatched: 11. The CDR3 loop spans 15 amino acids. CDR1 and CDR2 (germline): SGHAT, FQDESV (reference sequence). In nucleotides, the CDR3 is TGTGCCAGCACTAGGGGGCGAATGGGATACACTGAAGCTTTCTTT. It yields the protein CASTRGRMGYTEAFF. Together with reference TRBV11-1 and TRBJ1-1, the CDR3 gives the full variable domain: EAEVAQSPRYKITEKSQAVAFWCDPISGHATLYWYRQILGQGPELLVQFQDESVVDDSQLPKDRFSAERLKGVDSTLKIQPAELGDSAMYLCASTRGRMGYTEAFFGQGTRLTVV.

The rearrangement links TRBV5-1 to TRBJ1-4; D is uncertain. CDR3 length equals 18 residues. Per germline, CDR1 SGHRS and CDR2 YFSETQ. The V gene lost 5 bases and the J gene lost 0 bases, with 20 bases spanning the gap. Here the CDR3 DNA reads TGCGCCAGCAGTCACGCCGCAGGATCCGGTGCAACTAATGAAAAACTGTTTTTT. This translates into CASSHAAGSGATNEKLFF.

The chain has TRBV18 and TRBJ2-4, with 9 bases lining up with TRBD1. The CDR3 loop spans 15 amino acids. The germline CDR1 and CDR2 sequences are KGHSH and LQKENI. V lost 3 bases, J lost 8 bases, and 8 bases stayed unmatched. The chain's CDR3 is CASSPGTGNWDIQYF. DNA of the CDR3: TGTGCCAGCTCACCCGGGACAGGGAACTGGGACATTCAGTACTTC.

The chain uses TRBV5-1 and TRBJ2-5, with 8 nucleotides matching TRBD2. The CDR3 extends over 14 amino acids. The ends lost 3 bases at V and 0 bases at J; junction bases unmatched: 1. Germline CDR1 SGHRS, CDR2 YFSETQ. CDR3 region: CASSWTSYQETQYF. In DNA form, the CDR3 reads TGCGCCAGCAGCTGGACTAGCTACCAAGAGACCCAGTACTTC.

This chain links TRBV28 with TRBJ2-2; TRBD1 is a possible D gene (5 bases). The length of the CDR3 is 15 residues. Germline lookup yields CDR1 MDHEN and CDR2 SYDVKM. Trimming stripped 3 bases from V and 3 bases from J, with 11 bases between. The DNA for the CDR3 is TGTGCCAGCAGTTTTTTGGGGCAACACACCGGGGAGCTGTTTTTT. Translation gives CASSFLGQHTGELFF.

The CDR3 nucleotides read TGTGCCAGCAGCATCGGGAGCTCTAACTATGGCTACACCTTC. This encodes CASSIGSSNYGYTF. This rearrangement joins TRBV9 to TRBJ1-2, with unresolved D. The germline V gene encodes CDR1 SGDLS and CDR2 YYNGEE. The CDR3 spans 14 residues. Deletions cut 4 bases from V and 0 bases from J, with 10 bases between. The whole variable domain, remainder taken from reference TRBV9 and TRBJ1-2, is DSGVTQTPKHLITATGQRVTLRCSPRSGDLSVYWYQQSLDQGLQFLIQYYNGEERAKGNILERFSAQQFPDLHSELNLSSLELGDSALYFCASSIGSSNYGYTFGSGTRLTVV.

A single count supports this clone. As DNA, the CDR3 is TGTGCCAGCAGCCGTGAGTATAACTACGAGCAGTACTTC. Its translation: CASSREYNYEQYF. The V and J genes are TRBV6-5 and TRBJ2-5; the D is unclear. The J call is uncertain, as TRBJ2-7 better fits the DNA end. The germline gives CDR1 MNHEY, CDR2 SVGAGI. The CDR3 extends over 13 amino acids.

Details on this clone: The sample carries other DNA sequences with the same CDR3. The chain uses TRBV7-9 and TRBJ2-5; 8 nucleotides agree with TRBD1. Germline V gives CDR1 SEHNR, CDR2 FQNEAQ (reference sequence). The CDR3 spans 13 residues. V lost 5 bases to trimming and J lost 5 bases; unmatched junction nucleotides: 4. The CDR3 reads CASSLRGRETQYF. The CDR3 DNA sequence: TGTGCCAGCAGCCTCAGGGGGCGGGAGACCCAGTACTTC.